Sequencing of this T cell receptor beta chain was carried out in a study of identical twins. Study-level findings and limits: Cross-sectional statistics underpinned the conclusions; the same donors were not followed.

On this clonotype itself: Its antigen remains unidentified.

The V and J ends lost 4 bases and 0 bases respectively, with 13 bases between them. The CDR3 extends over 15 amino acids. Germline CDR1 and CDR2: SGHRS and YFSETQ. TCRdb re-analysed the 5' RACE reads in MiXCR, keeping a single row per CDR3 protein. The sample consists of some 590,000 distinct CDR3 sequences, 9% to 10% of them appearing once. These same records also appear under a second study, on yellow fever vaccine responses in identical twins.

Sequencing was performed on PBMCs. The TCR originated in a woman between 18 and 29 years old in good health. The chain links TRBV5-1 to TRBJ2-5; D might be TRBD2 (6 bases). The CDR3 is CASSPTSRDQETQYF. CDR3 sequence (DNA): TGCGCCAGCAGCCCGACTAGTAGGGACCAAGAGACCCAGTACTTC.